The rows below give T cell receptor beta chains drawn from one sample of a study of regulatory T cells in long-lasting Graves disease. TCRdb used MiXCR to reprocess the multiplex PCR reads, holding one entry per CDR3 protein. The sample records over 300,000 distinct CDR3 sequences, 15% to 20% being singletons. This specimen was peripheral blood mononuclear cells (PBMCs), taken when the disease was refractory, from a patient treated with antithyroid drugs. Receptors originate from a female donor with Graves disease. The CDR3 runs from the conserved cysteine through the conserved F or W. A D gene is named only where the DNA matches it firmly. Size values are once, few and many counts, or a class for expanded clones, and some rows have none.

clone size	V gene	D gene	J gene	CDR3 length	CDR3 protein	CDR3 DNA
many	TRBV29-1	.	TRBJ1-1	11	CSVDGGGRAFF	TGCAGCGTTGATGGAGGGGGAAGGGCTTTCTTT
few	TRBV6-4	.	TRBJ2-7	14	CASSYREADYEQYF	TGTGCCAGCAGTTACAGGGAAGCAGATTACGAGCAGTACTTC
many	TRBV15	TRBD1	TRBJ1-4	15	CATSGYGTVFEKLFF	TGTGCCACCAGCGGATATGGGACAGTCTTTGAAAAACTGTTTTTT
few	TRBV6-2/TRBV6-3	.	TRBJ2-4	15	CASSYVAVAKNIQYF	TGTGCCAGCAGTTACGTCGCCGTAGCCAAAAACATTCAGTACTTC
many	TRBV18	.	TRBJ1-4	14	CASSPGASNEKLFF	TGTGCCAGCTCACCAGGAGCCTCGAATGAAAAACTGTTTTTT
many	TRBV30	.	TRBJ2-7	11	CAWSVLTGTYF	TGTGCCTGGAGTGTATTAACAGGCACGTACTTC
few	TRBV25-1	.	TRBJ2-5	13	CASSESGSETQYF	TGTGCCAGCAGTGAATCTGGGTCGGAGACCCAGTACTTC
few	TRBV30	.	TRBJ2-7	15	CAWKIGQRADYEQYF	TGTGCCTGGAAGATAGGCCAGCGGGCGGACTACGAGCAGTACTTC
few	TRBV30	.	TRBJ2-1	11	CAWIGANEQFF	TGTGCCTGGATTGGGGCCAATGAGCAGTTCTTC
many	TRBV30	TRBD1	TRBJ1-1	14	CAWSAGGGFTEAFF	TGTGCCTGGAGTGCAGGGGGCGGTTTTACTGAAGCTTTCTTT
.	TRBV5-1	.	TRBJ2-7	13	CASSLDILLEQYF	TGCGCCAGCAGCTTGGATATCCTCCTTGAGCAGTACTTC
many	TRBV2	TRBD2	TRBJ2-5	17	CASSESQRGATQETQYF	TGTGCCAGCAGTGAATCCCAGCGGGGAGCTACTCAAGAGACCCAGTACTTC
many	TRBV5-1	.	TRBJ1-2	16	CASSLGSGAFNYGYTF	TGCGCCAGCAGCTTGGGGTCAGGGGCTTTTAACTATGGCTACACCTTC
.	TRBV6-1	.	TRBJ1-2	14	CASSPPGGGRGYTF	TGTGCCAGCAGCCCGCCCGGCGGGGGGAGGGGCTACACCTTC
many	TRBV6-2/TRBV6-3	.	TRBJ1-2	13	CASSYLARGGYTF	TGTGCCAGCAGTTACTTAGCCAGGGGTGGCTACACCTTC
.	TRBV3-1	.	TRBJ2-5	12	CASSQLQETQYF	TGTGCCAGCAGCCAGCTCCAAGAGACCCAGTACTTC
.	TRBV9	.	TRBJ2-2	15	CASSVGGRESGELFF	TGTGCCAGCAGCGTGGGGGGGCGCGAGTCCGGGGAGCTGTTTTTT
many	TRBV6-1	TRBD1	TRBJ2-7	14	CASRTGQGAYEQYF	TGTGCCAGCAGGACGGGACAGGGGGCCTACGAGCAGTACTTC
many	TRBV28	TRBD1	TRBJ2-1	15	CASISRDRDYNEQFF	TGTGCCAGCATTAGCCGGGACAGGGACTACAATGAGCAGTTCTTC
many	TRBV6-1	TRBD2	TRBJ2-7	14	CASSPLAGLYEQYF	TGTGCCAGCAGTCCACTAGCGGGGTTGTACGAGCAGTACTTC
few	TRBV20-1	TRBD2	TRBJ2-7	14	CSAREGGGEGEQYF	TGCAGTGCTAGAGAGGGGGGAGGGGAAGGGGAGCAGTACTTC
few	TRBV20-1	.	TRBJ2-3	12	CSAFKGTDTQYF	TGCAGTGCTTTTAAAGGCACAGATACGCAGTATTTT
.	TRBV6-2/TRBV6-3	TRBD1	TRBJ1-3	17	CASSRVPNRQGENTIYF	TGTGCCAGCAGTCGCGTTCCTAACCGACAGGGTGAAAACACCATATATTTT
few	TRBV4-1	TRBD1	TRBJ1-2	15	CASSQGQGLNYGYTF	TGCGCCAGCAGCCAAGGACAGGGTCTTAACTATGGCTACACCTTC
.	TRBV7-9	TRBD1	TRBJ2-7	15	CASSRDRASSYEQYF	TGTGCCAGCAGCCGGGACAGGGCGAGCTCCTACGAGCAGTACTTC
.	TRBV12-3/TRBV12-4	.	TRBJ1-3	11	CASTRGNTIYF	TGTGCCAGCACGAGGGGAAACACCATATATTTT
.	TRBV28	TRBD2	TRBJ2-1	15	CASLRAGGGYNEQFF	TGTGCCAGTTTAAGAGCGGGAGGAGGCTACAATGAGCAGTTCTTC
many	TRBV11-2	.	TRBJ1-1	13	CASSLGPYNEAFF	TGTGCCAGCAGCTTGGGACCGTATAATGAAGCTTTCTTT
many	TRBV10-2	.	TRBJ1-2	13	CASSEPGEYGYTF	TGCGCCAGCAGTGAGCCGGGGGAGTATGGCTACACCTTC
.	TRBV6-1	.	TRBJ2-7	16	CASSEVGGPVTYEQYF	TGTGCCAGCAGTGAAGTCGGAGGCCCCGTGACCTACGAGCAGTACTTC
many	TRBV27	.	TRBJ1-5	15	CASSLKGYGNQPQHF	TGTGCCAGCAGTTTAAAAGGATATGGCAATCAGCCCCAGCATTTT
few	TRBV19	.	TRBJ1-5	14	CASRNFRARQPQHF	TGTGCCAGTAGGAATTTCAGGGCTCGTCAGCCCCAGCATTTT
.	TRBV7-2	TRBD2	TRBJ2-6	20	CASSFVSGGSPGAGANVLTF	TGTGCCAGCAGCTTTGTTAGCGGGGGGTCCCCAGGGGCTGGGGCCAACGTCCTGACTTTC
many	TRBV15	TRBD1	TRBJ2-5	14	CATSSRTGQETQYF	TGTGCCACCAGCAGTCGGACAGGGCAAGAGACCCAGTACTTC
few	TRBV6-5	.	TRBJ1-2	14	CASSYSTWDYGYTF	TGTGCCAGCAGTTACTCGACTTGGGACTATGGCTACACCTTC
few	TRBV20-1	.	TRBJ2-7	13	CSARDATSYEQYF	TGCAGTGCAAGGGACGCTACGTCCTACGAGCAGTACTTC
.	TRBV9	TRBD1	TRBJ2-7	14	CASSASDRGYEQYF	TGTGCCAGCAGCGCCTCGGACAGGGGCTACGAGCAGTACTTC
many	TRBV28	TRBD1	TRBJ1-4	15	CASSLGGTGNEKLFF	TGTGCCAGCAGCTTAGGAGGGACAGGGAATGAAAAACTGTTTTTT
.	TRBV19	TRBD2	TRBJ2-3	15	CASRSGGAFADTQYF	TGTGCCAGTAGATCGGGGGGGGCTTTTGCAGATACGCAGTATTTT
many	TRBV6-1	TRBD2	TRBJ2-5	18	CASSPFLGLAGDYKTQYF	TGTGCCAGCAGTCCGTTCCTGGGACTAGCGGGAGATTACAAGACCCAGTACTTC
many	TRBV28	TRBD1	TRBJ2-7	16	CASSPQPGQGDYEQYF	TGTGCCAGCAGCCCACAACCGGGACAGGGGGACTACGAGCAGTACTTC
.	TRBV29-1	.	TRBJ1-3	13	CSTDSDSGNTIYF	TGCAGCACTGACAGCGACTCTGGAAACACCATATATTTT
many	TRBV2	.	TRBJ1-5	15	CASTPRGISNQPQHF	TGTGCCAGCACCCCCCGGGGAATTAGTAATCAGCCCCAGCATTTT
.	TRBV9	TRBD2	TRBJ2-7	13	CASSPGWGGEQYF	TGTGCCAGCAGCCCCGGCTGGGGGGGCGAGCAGTACTTC
.	TRBV11-2	.	TRBJ1-3	15	CASSPIRGLGNTIYF	TGTGCCAGCAGCCCAATCCGGGGGCTGGGAAACACCATATATTTT
.	TRBV3-1	.	TRBJ2-2	14	CASSHWSNTGELFF	TGTGCCAGCAGCCATTGGAGTAACACCGGGGAGCTGTTTTTT
many	TRBV19	.	TRBJ2-7	15	CASSPEVSNHHEQYF	TGTGCCAGTAGTCCCGAGGTGTCAAATCACCACGAGCAGTACTTC
.	TRBV6-2/TRBV6-3	.	TRBJ1-1	13	CASSYPPRTEAFF	TGTGCCAGCAGTTACCCCCCAAGGACTGAAGCTTTCTTT
.	TRBV15	TRBD1	TRBJ1-6	16	CATSRDRGQTNSPLHF	TGTGCCACCAGCAGAGATCGGGGACAGACTAATTCACCCCTCCACTTT